The 27 T cell receptor beta chains presented below share a single source sample, sequenced in a study of cytomegalovirus exposure and HLA in healthy donors. Primers: 60 Vbeta forward and 13 Jbeta reverse. Sequencing was performed with immunoSEQ multiplex PCR; in TCRdb, only in-frame clones are kept and a portion is missing. The sample consists of some 95,000 clones, just over 65% of them appearing once. Sequencing input: PBMCs. These receptors all come from a man aged 25-45 years in good health and CMV-seronegative.

The chain couples TRBV6-1 to TRBJ1-2; possibly TRBD1 for D (5 bases). Trimming stripped 4 bases from V and 4 bases from J, with 13 bases between. This CDR3 comprises 14 residues. Germline CDR1 MNHNS, CDR2 SASEGT. The CDR3 sequence: CASSAPGTFYGYTF. CDR3 nucleotides: TGTGCCAGCAGTGCCCCCGGGACTTTCTATGGCTACACCTTC.

The count of this clone is one. The V and J genes are TRBV28 and TRBJ1-2; 10 bases are shared with TRBD1. CDR3 length: 16 residues. Germline V gene lookup returns CDR1 MDHEN and CDR2 SYDVKM. V was pared by 4 bases and J by 4 bases, with 9 bases of the junction left unmatched. CDR3 sequence (DNA): TGTGCCAGCAGTTCCCCGACGGGACAGGGGAGCTATGGCTACACCTTC. Amino acids: CASSSPTGQGSYGYTF.

This clone occurred a few times. The rearrangement uses TRBV7-9 and TRBJ1-1; D uncertain. Trimming removed 2 bases from V and 5 bases from J, with 9 bases in between. CDR1 and CDR2 from the germline V gene are SEHNR and FQNEAQ (reference sequence). This CDR3 comprises 13 residues. CDR3 coding DNA: TGTGCCAGCAGCTTAAAGCGGGGAACTGAAGCTTTCTTT. It specifies CASSLKRGTEAFF.

The gene calls are TRBV5-1 and TRBJ2-1; 7 bases agree with TRBD1. The CDR3 sequence is 12 residues long. V was clipped by 4 bases and J by 9 bases; unmatched bases: 4. CDR1 is SGHRS, CDR2 YFSETQ, per germline. The CDR3 here is CASSTDRAEQFF. The CDR3 DNA sequence: TGCGCCAGCAGCACTGACAGGGCTGAGCAGTTCTTC.

The V call is TRBV19, the J call TRBJ2-5; 10 bases fit TRBD2. The CDR3 is 15 residues long. CDR1 LNHDA and CDR2 SQIVND come from the germline V gene (reference sequence). J lost 5 bases, V lost 4 bases, and 7 bases had no gene match. The CDR3 sequence: CASSRAGLALETQYF. DNA of the CDR3: TGTGCCAGTAGTAGAGCGGGACTAGCGTTGGAGACCCAGTACTTC.

The table lists this clone with a count of one. The J gene is TRBJ2-7, the V gene TRBV6-1, with TRBD2 as a possible D gene (5 bases). V gave up 2 bases and J gave up 7 bases, with 9 bases separating them. This CDR3 is 12 amino acids long. The germline V gene encodes CDR1 MNHNS and CDR2 SASEGT. CDR3 nucleotides: TGTGCCAGCAGTGAATTGGGGAGTGAGCAGTACTTC. Its protein product is CASSELGSEQYF.

The CDR3 DNA reads as TGTGCCAGCGCAGGACAGGGGGCTACTGAAGCTTTCTTT. Translated, it gives CASAGQGATEAFF. The chain couples TRBV6-5 to TRBJ1-1, with 11 bases fitting TRBD1. Germline V gene data show CDR1 as MNHEY and CDR2 as SVGAGI. This CDR3 has 13 residues. V dropped 8 bases and J dropped 5; count of bases not matched to a gene: 4.

The chain combines TRBV11-2 with TRBJ1-1; 7 nucleotides align to TRBD1. V trimming: 5 bases; J trimming: 5 bases; junction bases outside the gene matches: 14. In germline, CDR1 is SGHAT, CDR2 FQNNGV. The CDR3 spans 16 residues. CDR3 sequence: CASSDRVGVIDTEAFF. The CDR3 nucleotides read TGTGCCAGCAGCGACAGGGTAGGCGTAATAGATACTGAAGCTTTCTTT.

This chain uses TRBV25-1 with TRBJ2-7; D might be TRBD1 (5 bases). Germline V CDR1 and CDR2: MGHDK, SYGVNS. The CDR3 has 13 amino acids. The V end was cut by 3 bases, the J end by 3 bases, with 9 bases between. CDR3 amino acids: CASSDRVVYEQYF. The CDR3 DNA reads as TGTGCCAGCAGTGACAGGGTAGTCTACGAGCAGTACTTC.

The count of this clone is one. The chain joins TRBV2 to TRBJ2-2; the D is unclear. The germline V gene has CDR1 SNHLY and CDR2 FYNNEI. The ends were cut back, 0 bases at V and 8 bases at J, with 4 bases in the middle. The CDR3 sequence is 12 residues long. The CDR3 reads CASSEALGELFF. DNA for the CDR3: TGTGCCAGCAGTGAAGCGCTAGGGGAGCTGTTTTTT.

V usage is TRBV19 and J usage is TRBJ2-5, with 15 bases aligning to TRBD2. Trimming took 4 bases from V and 0 from J; bases not matched to a gene: 15. The CDR3 contains 21 residues. Germline assignment: CDR1 LNHDA and CDR2 SQIVND (reference sequence). The CDR3 DNA follows: TGTGCCAGTAGTACTCGCGGGTTCGGACTAGCGGGGGGGTACAACCAAGAGACCCAGTACTTC. Protein: CASSTRGFGLAGGYNQETQYF.

V usage is TRBV30 and J usage is TRBJ1-1, with 9 bases matching TRBD1. Trimming removed 7 bases from V and 1 base from J; junction bases left unmatched: 7. Germline V gives CDR1 GTSNPN, CDR2 SVGIG (reference sequence). The CDR3 consists of 14 residues. The CDR3 loop is CASSGGQGNTEAFF. The CDR3 DNA sequence: TGTGCCTCGTCCGGGGGACAGGGGAACACTGAAGCTTTCTTT. Full variable domain (missing parts from reference TRBV30 and TRBJ1-1): SQTIHQWPATLVQPVGSPLSLECTVEGTSNPNLYWYRQAAGRGLQLLFYSVGIGQISSEVPQNLSASRPQDRQFILSSKKLLLSDSGFYLCASSGGQGNTEAFFGQGTRLTVV.

There are a few counts of this clone. J is TRBJ2-7 and V is TRBV6-1; 7 bases line up with TRBD2. V lost 7 bases to trimming and J lost 2 bases; unmatched junction nucleotides: 11. Germline V gene sequence: CDR1 MNHNS, CDR2 SASEGT. The length of the CDR3 is 15 residues. In DNA form, the CDR3 reads TGTGCCAGCACCGAAGGTCTAGCGGCGACCTACGAGCAGTACTTC. It specifies CASTEGLAATYEQYF.

This clone has just one count. The chain carries TRBV4-1 and TRBJ1-2, with D tentatively TRBD1 (6 bases). Germline V gives CDR1 MGHRA, CDR2 YSYEKL. The germline V and J ends were trimmed by 4 bases and 1 base, with 7 bases remaining between them. The CDR3 runs 13 residues. This CDR3 reads CASSPDSNYGYTF. The DNA of the CDR3 is TGCGCCAGCAGCCCGGACAGTAACTATGGCTACACCTTC.

Turning to this clone: Relative to the germline gene, one junction end is altered; a read error may explain this. The CDR3 DNA reads as TGTGCCAGCAGGTCAATCCCGGGGACTATATTC. Translated: CASRSIPGTIF. The chain has TRBV25-1 and TRBJ2-7; 7 bases match TRBD2. This CDR3 has 11 residues. Looked up from germline, CDR1 is MGHDK and CDR2 is SYGVNS.

V usage is TRBV5-6 and J usage is TRBJ1-5; perhaps TRBD1 as D (5 bases). This CDR3 region has 15 residues. Germline V gene data show CDR1 as SGHDT and CDR2 as YYEEEE. Trimming pared 0 bases from V and 7 bases from J, leaving 14 bases between. CDR3: CASSLGGLGGQPQHF. The CDR3 bases are TGTGCCAGCAGCTTGGGGGGACTAGGCGGACAGCCCCAGCATTTT.

This rearrangement joins TRBV27 to TRBJ1-2, with TRBD1 matching over 8 bases. Germline V lookup: CDR1 MNHEY, CDR2 SMNVEV (reference sequence). The ends lost 0 bases at V and 4 bases at J; junction bases unmatched: 4. CDR3 length equals 15 residues. The CDR3 sequence: CASSLSRTGFYGYTF. The CDR3 region has the DNA TGTGCCAGCAGTTTATCGAGGACAGGGTTCTATGGCTACACCTTC.

The genes are TRBV28 and TRBJ2-5; D might be TRBD2 (6 bases). The J call is doubtful: the DNA matches TRBJ2-7 better. CDR1 is MDHEN, CDR2 SYDVKM, per germline. The CDR3 contains 16 residues. The CDR3 DNA reads TGTGCCAGCAGTTTAATCGAACTAGCCCTACCCTACGAGCAGTACTTC. As protein: CASSLIELALPYEQYF.

In this sample, this clone turned up a few times. This chain links TRBV5-1 with TRBJ1-6, with TRBD1 matching over 7 bases. The ends lost 4 bases at V and 6 bases at J; junction bases unmatched: 10. In germline, CDR1 is SGHRS, CDR2 YFSETQ. The CDR3 runs 16 residues. CDR3 sequence: CASSLVRDSTNSPLHF. The DNA of the CDR3 is TGCGCCAGCAGCCTTGTAAGGGACAGCACTAATTCACCCCTCCACTTT.

A word on this clone: Within the sample, other DNA sequences also encode this same CDR3. This rearrangement joins TRBV27 to TRBJ2-7; the match to TRBD2 covers 7 bases. There are 14 residues in the CDR3. Germline trimming cut 3 bases from V and 3 bases from J; bases unmatched to any gene: 5. Germline V lookup: CDR1 MNHEY, CDR2 SMNVEV (reference sequence). CDR3 bases: TGTGCCAGCAGTTTGTCGGGGGAGGGCTACGAGCAGTACTTC. Translation: CASSLSGEGYEQYF.

This clone was recorded a few times. This chain uses TRBV5-1 with TRBJ2-1; TRBD1 is a possible D gene (5 bases). This CDR3 has 17 residues. Trimming removed 0 bases at V and 5 bases at J, with 18 bases between. Germline CDR1 reads SGHRS; CDR2 reads YFSETQ. This CDR3 is CASSLAFYSGRDNEQFF. The CDR3 DNA reads as TGCGCCAGCAGCTTGGCCTTTTATTCGGGCAGGGACAATGAGCAGTTCTTC. The full variable domain, rest sourced from reference TRBV5-1 and TRBJ2-1, is KAGVTQTPRYLIKTRGQQVTLSCSPISGHRSVSWYQQTPGQGLQFLFEYFSETQRNKGNFPGRFSGRQFSNSRSEMNVSTLELGDSALYLCASSLAFYSGRDNEQFFGPGTRLTVL.

The J gene is TRBJ1-1, the V gene TRBV27, with a possible D match to TRBD1 (5 bases). The CDR3 length is 14 residues. The V end lost 2 bases, the J end lost 4 bases, and 11 bases lay between the germline ends. Germline V CDR1 and CDR2: MNHEY, SMNVEV (reference sequence). CDR3 coding DNA: TGTGCCAGCAGTTTAGATCGGGGGAGCACTGAAGCTTTCTTT. Protein sequence: CASSLDRGSTEAFF.

This clone was counted a few times. This chain uses TRBV5-1 with TRBJ1-6, with TRBD1 identical over 7 bases. The CDR3 has 15 residues. CDR1 is SGHRS and CDR2 is YFSETQ in the germline V gene. Trimming removed 4 bases from V and 7 bases from J; junction bases left unmatched: 8. The CDR3 spells CASSSGQAGNSPLHF. The CDR3 DNA follows: TGCGCCAGCAGCAGTGGACAGGCGGGGAATTCACCCCTCCACTTT.

Here the CDR3 DNA reads TGTGCCAGCTCATCGACAGAGTACGAGCAGTACTTC. It is translated as CASSSTEYEQYF. V gene TRBV18 combines with J gene TRBJ2-7; D perhaps matches TRBD1 (5 bases). Deletions cut 5 bases from V and 4 bases from J, with 9 bases between. From germline, CDR1 is KGHSH and CDR2 LQKENI. This CDR3 is built from 12 residues.

The chain carries TRBV2 and TRBJ1-1; no definite D call. Per the germline V gene, CDR1 is SNHLY and CDR2 is FYNNEI. This CDR3 comprises 13 residues. Trimming removed 3 bases from V and 6 bases from J, with 11 bases in between. The CDR3 DNA reads TGTGCCAGCAGTGAGGAAGCGGAGGCTGAAGCTTTCTTT. It is translated as CASSEEAEAEAFF.

The rearrangement links TRBV6-6 to TRBJ2-3; D remains unclear. This CDR3 has 10 amino acids. From germline, CDR1 is MNHNY and CDR2 SVGAGI (reference sequence). V was trimmed by 6 bases and J by 8 bases, leaving 6 bases between them. CDR3 amino acids: CASSGLTQYF. The CDR3 DNA is TGTGCCAGCAGCGGTCTTACGCAGTATTTT.

The V and J genes are TRBV10-3 and TRBJ1-1, with D perhaps TRBD1 (6 bases). Germline-derived CDR1 and CDR2 are ENHRY and SYGVKD. The CDR3 loop spans 15 amino acids. V lost 4 bases and J 1 base, leaving 13 bases between the germline ends. Written as DNA, the CDR3 is TGTGCCATCAGTGGTCCAGAAGGGGGGAACACTGAAGCTTTCTTT. This translates into CAISGPEGGNTEAFF.